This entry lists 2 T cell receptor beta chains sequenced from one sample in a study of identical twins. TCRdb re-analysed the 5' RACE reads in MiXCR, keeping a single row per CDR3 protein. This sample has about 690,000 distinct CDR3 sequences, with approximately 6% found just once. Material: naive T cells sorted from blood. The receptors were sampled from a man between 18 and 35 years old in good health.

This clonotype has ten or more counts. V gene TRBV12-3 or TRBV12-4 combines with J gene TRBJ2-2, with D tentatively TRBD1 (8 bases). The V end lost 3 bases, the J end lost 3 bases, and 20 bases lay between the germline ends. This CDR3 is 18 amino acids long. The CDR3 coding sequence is TGTGCCAGCAGTTTCGCAGCGGGGACAGGAAGGGACACCGGGGAGCTGTTTTTT. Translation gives CASSFAAGTGRDTGELFF.

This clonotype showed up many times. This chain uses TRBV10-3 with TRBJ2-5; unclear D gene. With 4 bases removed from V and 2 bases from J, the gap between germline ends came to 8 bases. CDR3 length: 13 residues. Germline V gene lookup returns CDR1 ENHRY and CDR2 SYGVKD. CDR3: CAISVNVQETQYF. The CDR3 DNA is TGTGCCATCAGTGTAAACGTACAAGAGACCCAGTACTTC.